This T cell receptor beta chain was recorded in a study of blood T cell repertoires in COVID-19. Study as a whole: Donors in the United States, Italy and Spain gave samples during acute or convalescent COVID-19. The analysed material was cDNA or gDNA that came from T cells, B-cell-depleted T cells, or PBMCs.

As handled by the study authors: Amplifying reference gene primers gave estimates of nucleated cell counts. Sequencing used immunoSEQ multiplex PCR; TCRdb keeps in-frame clones, though not all of them. The V and J calls and clone size come from that table; D and trimming were worked out from the DNA. The sample consists of more than 40,000 clones, approximately 90% of them appearing once. The CDR3 loop spans 14 amino acids. CDR1 is LNHDA, CDR2 SQIVND, per germline (reference sequence). With V trimmed by 5 bases and J by 5 bases, 6 bases remained unmatched. The chain recombines TRBV19 with TRBJ2-5; 9 nucleotides align to TRBD1. Sequencing input: peripheral blood. This clonotype was obtained from an elderly man with acute or convalescent COVID-19. CDR3 protein: CASSPGTGRETQYF. The DNA for the CDR3 is TGTGCCAGTAGTCCCGGGACAGGGCGGGAGACCCAGTACTTC. Together with reference TRBV19 and TRBJ2-5, the CDR3 gives the full variable domain: DGGITQSPKYLFRKEGQNVTLSCEQNLNHDAMYWYRQDPGQGLRLIYYSQIVNDFQKGDIAEGYSVSREKKESFPLTVTSAQKNPTAFYLCASSPGTGRETQYFGPGTRLLVL.